This is a list of T cell receptor beta chains from one sample in a study of T cell responses to AZD1222 COVID-19 vaccine. Sequencing used immunoSEQ multiplex PCR; TCRdb keeps in-frame clones, though not all of them. The data contain roughly 66,000 clones, roughly 84% of them seen just once; the ten biggest clones take up less than 9.5%. The sample in question was peripheral blood, obtained on day 0 of AZD1222 vaccination. The receptors here all came from an adult in good health. Each CDR3 is given with its conserved first and last residue. The D gene is left open where the match is weak. A row's size may be missing; if present it is once, few, many or a size class.

cdr3_aa cdr3_nt d_call v_call clone_size j_call
CASSQGQGSYGYTF TGCGCCAGCAGCCAGGGACAGGGGAGCTATGGCTACACCTTC TRBD1 TRBV4-1 . TRBJ1-2
CASSFVPRARDTEAFF TGTGCCAGCAGCTTTGTTCCTAGGGCCAGGGACACTGAAGCTTTCTTT . TRBV7-9 . TRBJ1-1
CASRLPGQGNYGYTF TGTGCCAGCCGACTACCGGGACAGGGAAACTATGGCTACACCTTC TRBD1 TRBV19 . TRBJ1-2
CASSMRDRGPYGYTF TGTGCCAGTAGTATGCGGGACAGGGGCCCCTATGGCTACACCTTC TRBD1 TRBV19 few TRBJ1-2
CASSRGVAETSTDTQYF TGCGCCAGCAGCCGGGGCGTAGCGGAGACTAGCACAGATACGCAGTATTTT . TRBV5-1 . TRBJ2-3
CASSADLASQPQHF TGTGCCAGCAGTGCAGACCTGGCGAGTCAGCCCCAGCATTTT . TRBV2 . TRBJ1-5
CASSPTGKETQYF TGCGCCAGCAGCCCTACAGGGAAAGAGACCCAGTACTTC . TRBV4-3 . TRBJ2-5
CASSLGQFEQYF TGTGCCAGCAGCTTGGGCCAGTTCGAGCAGTACTTC . TRBV5-6 . TRBJ2-7
CASSFTGGYEQYF TGCGCCAGCAGCTTTACAGGGGGCTACGAGCAGTACTTC TRBD1 TRBV5-1 . TRBJ2-7
CASHRQGAYTGELFF TGTGCCAGCCATAGACAGGGGGCATACACCGGGGAGCTGTTTTTT TRBD1 TRBV18 . TRBJ2-2
CASSVDGNTEAFF TGTGCCAGCAGCGTAGATGGCAACACTGAAGCTTTCTTT . TRBV9 . TRBJ1-1
CASSQGTRDTQYF TGTGCCAGCAGCCAAGGGACTAGAGATACGCAGTATTTT TRBD2 TRBV11-3 . TRBJ2-3
CASSLGPRSEGTGELFF TGCGCCAGCAGCTTGGGTCCACGCAGCGAGGGCACCGGGGAGCTGTTTTTT . TRBV5-1 . TRBJ2-2
CASSLWGPGELFF TGTGCCAGCAGTTTATGGGGGCCCGGGGAGCTGTTTTTT . TRBV28 . TRBJ2-2
CASSGGRGNQPQHF TGTGCCAGCAGTGGCGGGAGAGGCAATCAGCCCCAGCATTTT . TRBV27 . TRBJ1-5